The 5 T cell receptor beta chains below were found in one sample sequenced in a study of T cell repertoires in cytomegalovirus infection. TCRdb reprocessed the reads via MiXCR and lists one record per CDR3 protein. The sample yields just over 300,000 distinct CDR3 sequences, under 20% seen once. Sequencing was performed on PBMCs. The origin of the receptors is a human donor in good health (CMV status not recorded). Some clones in this sample may be carry-over from other donors' samples.

The chain joins TRBV7-2 to TRBJ2-6; 9 positions agree with TRBD2. CDR3 length equals 17 residues. Germline values: CDR1 SGHTA, CDR2 FQGNSA. Trimming removed 3 bases from V and 1 base from J; junction bases left unmatched: 4. CDR3 sequence reads: CASSLESGGSGANVLTF. The CDR3 bases are TGTGCCAGCAGCTTGGAGAGCGGGGGGTCTGGGGCCAACGTCCTGACTTTC.

This clonotype showed up many times. V usage is TRBV7-2 and J usage is TRBJ1-4; TRBD1 is a possible D gene (5 bases). Germline lookup yields CDR1 SGHTA and CDR2 FQGNSA. Trimming pared 5 bases from V and 6 bases from J, leaving 16 bases between. The CDR3 consists of 15 residues. The CDR3 nucleotides are TGTGCCAGCAGCCCTCAGGGTGGTTGGGATGAAAAACTGTTTTTT. It specifies CASSPQGGWDEKLFF.

The chain uses TRBV7-9 and TRBJ2-7, with D hard to call. Germline V CDR1 and CDR2: SEHNR, FQNEAQ (reference sequence). The CDR3 spans 16 residues. The ends were cut back, 2 bases at V and 0 bases at J, with 14 bases in the middle. Here the CDR3 reads CASSLRSGKSSYEQYF. CDR3 in DNA: TGTGCCAGCAGCTTAAGGAGTGGAAAGAGCTCCTACGAGCAGTACTTC.

There are many counts of this clonotype. This chain joins TRBV27 and TRBJ1-6; D remains unclear. The CDR3 covers 14 residues. The V gene lost 5 bases and the J gene lost 10 bases, with 15 bases spanning the gap. Germline lookup yields CDR1 MNHEY and CDR2 SMNVEV (reference sequence). CDR3 bases: TGTGCCAGCAGTCTCGGTAACTATGAATCACCCCTCCACTTT. Translated: CASSLGNYESPLHF.

There are a few counts of this clonotype. The V and J genes are TRBV6-2 or TRBV6-3 and TRBJ1-1; D is undetermined. The V gene's germline CDR1 is MNHEY and CDR2 SVGEGT. V lost 5 bases and J lost 4, with 17 bases in between. This CDR3 has 15 amino acids. As DNA, the CDR3 is TGTGCCAGCAGTCGAACTTACCGGGCCACCACTGAAGCTTTCTTT. It codes for CASSRTYRATTEAFF.